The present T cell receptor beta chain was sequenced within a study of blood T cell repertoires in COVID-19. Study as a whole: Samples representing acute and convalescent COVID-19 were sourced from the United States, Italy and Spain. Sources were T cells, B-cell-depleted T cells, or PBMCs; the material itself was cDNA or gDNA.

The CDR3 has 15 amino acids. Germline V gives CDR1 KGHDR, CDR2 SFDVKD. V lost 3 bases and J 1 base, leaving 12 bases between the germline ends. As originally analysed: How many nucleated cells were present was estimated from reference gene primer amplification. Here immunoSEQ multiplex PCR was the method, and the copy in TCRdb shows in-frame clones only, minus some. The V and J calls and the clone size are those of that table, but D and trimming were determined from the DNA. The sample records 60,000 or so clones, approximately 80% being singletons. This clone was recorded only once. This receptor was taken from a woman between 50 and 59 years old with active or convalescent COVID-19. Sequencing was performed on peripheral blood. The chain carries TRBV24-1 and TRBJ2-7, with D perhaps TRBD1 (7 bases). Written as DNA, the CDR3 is TGTGCCACCAGTGATAGGGGGGACAGATCCTACGAGCAGTACTTC. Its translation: CATSDRGDRSYEQYF.